This note documents a single T cell receptor beta chain sequence. The sample belongs to a study of T-cell memory formation after mild COVID-19. Germline lookup yields CDR1 MDHEN and CDR2 SYDVKM. The ends were cut back, 7 bases at V and 6 bases at J, with 12 bases in the middle. This CDR3 spans 12 amino acids. TCRdb reanalysed the 5' RACE reads using MiXCR and keeps one entry per CDR3 protein. The table shows about 430,000 distinct CDR3 sequences, with roughly 18% occurring only once. The source material was PBMCs or a T cell subset sorted from them (not recorded which). This TCR came from a man between 18 and 35 years old who had mild COVID-19 (a few samples of this study predate the infection). Cell type and time point are not known. The rearrangement links TRBV28 to TRBJ1-1; tentative D call: TRBD1 (5 bases). CDR3 bases: TGTGCCAGCAATGTGGGGGAACCTGAAGCTTTCTTT. This sequence encodes CASNVGEPEAFF. The full variable domain, with the rest looked up from reference TRBV28 and TRBJ1-1, is DVKVTQSSRYLVKRTGEKVFLECVQDMDHENMFWYRQDPGLGLRLIYFSYDVKMKEKGDIPEGYSVSREKKERFSLILESASTNQTSMYLCASNVGEPEAFFGQGTRLTVV.